This passage covers 30 T cell receptor beta chains from one sample sequenced in a study of T cells in Graves' hyperthyroidism and ophthalmopathy. RNA transcripts served as the template for amplifying TCR beta CDR3 regions. The primer set for the first-round RT-PCR of the TCR CDR3 was HTBI. A single record per CDR3 protein comes from TCRdb applying MiXCR to the multiplex PCR reads. This table holds 530,000 or so distinct CDR3 sequences, about 45% found once. Sequencing was carried out using peripheral blood or thyroid tissue (not recorded which). The receptors shown here come from a woman between 18 and 30 years old with Graves' hyperthyroidism.

With respect to this clonotype: The final CDR3 position lacks the conserved phenylalanine or tryptophan, pointing to a likely read error. Because the CDR3's place on the DNA is in doubt, the DNA is left out and the CDR3 is given as listed by TCRdb. This chain uses TRBV11-3 with TRBJ2-2; TRBD2 was called by the table and not checked on the DNA. The CDR3 sequence runs 15 residues, both termini included. Germline values: CDR1 SGHNT, CDR2 YENEEA. The CDR3 is CASTLTSGSHRGAVV.

This chain uses TRBV4-1 with TRBJ2-6, with D uncertain. CDR1 and CDR2 (germline): MGHRA, YSYEKL. The V end was cut by 0 bases, the J end by 4 bases, with 7 bases between. This CDR3 region has 15 residues. The CDR3 DNA follows: TGCGCCAGCAGCCAAGAAGCGTACGGGGCCAACGTCCTGACTTTC. Amino acids: CASSQEAYGANVLTF.

This clonotype was counted many times. This chain joins TRBV5-4 and TRBJ2-7, with 8 bases identical to TRBD2. V gave up 1 base and J gave up 3 bases; unmatched junction bases: 6. Germline V gene sequence: CDR1 SGHNT, CDR2 YYREEE (reference sequence). The CDR3 sequence is 15 residues long. DNA of the CDR3: TGTGCCAGCAGCTTGTTTTTTAGCGGGAACTACGAGCAGTACTTC. Protein product: CASSLFFSGNYEQYF.

The gene calls are TRBV15 and TRBJ2-7, with D unresolved. Trimming removed 3 bases at V and 0 bases at J, with 3 bases between. Germline CDR1 and CDR2: LNHNV and YYDKDF (reference sequence). This CDR3 contains 12 residues. CDR3 amino acids: CATSSRSYEQYF. The CDR3 nucleotides read TGTGCCACCAGCAGCCGCTCCTACGAGCAGTACTTC.

On this clonotype itself: This may be a read error: a much more frequent sequence differs by one nucleotide. The chain uses TRBV6-6 and TRBJ2-7, with D possibly TRBD2 on 6 matching bases. CDR1 is MNHNY and CDR2 is SVGAGI in the germline V gene (reference sequence). V was pared by 8 bases and J by 0 bases, with 17 bases between. This CDR3 comprises 15 residues. As DNA, the CDR3 is TGTGCCAGCGCATCAAAGGGACTGCCCTCCTACGAGCAGTACTTC. It specifies CASASKGLPSYEQYF.

Only a few counts were recorded for this clonotype. This CDR3 is CASSNRDGQTYEQYF. The CDR3 region has the DNA TGCGCCAGCAGCAACCGGGACGGACAGACCTACGAGCAGTACTTC. The chain combines TRBV4-1 with TRBJ2-7; tentatively, D is TRBD1 (6 bases). CDR3 length: 15 residues. The V end lost 5 bases, the J end lost 2 bases, and 16 bases lay between the germline ends. Germline V gene lookup returns CDR1 MGHRA and CDR2 YSYEKL.

There are many counts of this clonotype. The J gene is TRBJ2-7, the V gene TRBV5-8; TRBD2 aligns across 11 bases. With 4 bases clipped from V and 4 bases from J, the junction kept 7 bases outside the gene matches. Per germline, CDR1 SGHTS and CDR2 YDEGEE. The CDR3 runs to 15 residues. The CDR3 loop is CASSGTSGRKYEQYF. CDR3 in DNA: TGTGCCAGCAGCGGAACTAGCGGGAGAAAGTACGAGCAGTACTTC.

This clonotype was recorded a few times. The V and J genes are TRBV7-8 and TRBJ2-6; 12 bases map to TRBD2. Losses at the gene ends were 5 bases for V and 3 bases for J; bases not matched to a gene: 5. The CDR3 sequence is 17 residues long. Germline CDR1 reads SGHVS; CDR2 reads FQNEAQ. The CDR3 is CASSAKTSGSGANVLTF. CDR3 in DNA: TGTGCCAGCAGCGCCAAGACTAGCGGGAGTGGGGCCAACGTCCTGACTTTC. Full variable domain (rest looked up from reference TRBV7-8 and TRBJ2-6): GAGVSQSPRYKVAKRGQDVALRCDPISGHVSLFWYQQALGQGPEFLTYFQNEAQLDKSGLPSDRFFAERPEGSVSTLKIQRTQQEDSAVYLCASSAKTSGSGANVLTFGAGSRLTVL.

The sample holds many counts of this clonotype. The chain uses TRBV9 and TRBJ2-2, with TRBD2 identical over 11 bases. CDR1 and CDR2 (germline): SGDLS, YYNGEE. The CDR3 runs 16 residues. After removal of 3 bases from V and 5 bases from J, the junction contained 6 bases not matched to a gene. The CDR3 DNA sequence: TGTGCCAGCAGCGGAACTAGCGGGAGTGGGACCGGGGAGCTGTTTTTT. Its translation is CASSGTSGSGTGELFF.

Details on this clonotype: The junction departs from the called germline gene at one end, perhaps through a read error. The rearrangement uses TRBV10-3 and TRBJ2-2, with 7 positions matching TRBD2. From germline, CDR1 is ENHRY and CDR2 SYGVKD. CDR3 length: 16 residues. DNA for the CDR3: TGTGCCAGCAGTTACTCGTTGCGGGAGTACACCGGGGAGCTGTTTTTT. Protein: CASSYSLREYTGELFF.

The table lists this clonotype with many counts. The J gene is TRBJ2-5, the V gene TRBV4-3; 7 bases line up with TRBD2. V was clipped by 4 bases and J by 5 bases; unmatched bases: 10. This CDR3 has 15 residues. The germline CDR1 and CDR2 sequences are LGHNA and YSLEER. The DNA of the CDR3 is TGCGCCAGCAGCCGGATGCTAGCGGTTGGGGAGACCCAGTACTTC. This encodes CASSRMLAVGETQYF.

The V and J genes are TRBV7-2 and TRBJ1-2, with D perhaps TRBD1 (6 bases). CDR1 is SGHTA and CDR2 is FQGNSA in the germline V gene. The CDR3 is 15 residues long. Written as DNA, the CDR3 is TGTGCTATCAACACAAAAAAAGGACAGCAAGATGGCTACACCTTC. It translates to CAINTKKGQQDGYTF. Combining the CDR3 with reference TRBV7-2 and TRBJ1-2 gives the whole variable domain GAGVSQSPSNKVTEKGKDVELRCDPISGHTALYWYRQSLGQGLEFLIYFQGNSAPDKSGLPSDRFSAERTGGSVSTLTIQRTQQEDSAVYLCAINTKKGQQDGYTFGSGTRLTVV.

A remark on this clonotype: At one end the junction does not follow the germline gene, possibly because of a read error. V gene TRBV10-2 combines with J gene TRBJ2-2, with a weak D call TRBD2 (5 bases). This CDR3 has 14 amino acids. Germline CDR1 reads WSHSY; CDR2 reads SAAADI. CDR3 in DNA: TGCGCCAGCAGTGAGTACGGGAACACCGGGGAGCTGTCTTGG. Translation: CASSEYGNTGELSW.

The gene calls are TRBV11-3 and TRBJ1-1; 9 nucleotides align to TRBD1. Germline V lookup: CDR1 SGHNT, CDR2 YENEEA. The CDR3 covers 15 residues. The trim removed 4 bases at V and 12 bases at J, leaving 15 bases unmatched. The CDR3 bases are TGTGCCAGCAGCTCGCCCGCTAGCGGGACAGGGCGGCCTTTCTTT. Its protein product is CASSSPASGTGRPFF.

Note on this clonotype: Being one base from a much bigger clone, this may be a read error. The chain combines TRBV5-1 with TRBJ2-5; D is possibly TRBD1 or TRBD2 (6 bases each). CDR1 SGHRS and CDR2 YFSETQ come from the germline V gene. The CDR3 has 17 amino acids. V was cut by 0 bases and J by 5 bases, with 20 bases left in between. CDR3 in amino acids: CASSLGWYRGPGETQYF. CDR3 DNA sequence: TGCGCCAGCAGCTTGGGATGGTACCGGGGGCCTGGGGAGACCCAGTACTTC.

This rearrangement joins TRBV3-1 to TRBJ1-4; 10 positions match TRBD1. The CDR3 has 15 amino acids. Per the germline V gene, CDR1 is LGHDT and CDR2 is YNNKEL (reference sequence). Germline trimming cut 4 bases from V and 5 bases from J; bases unmatched to any gene: 4. This CDR3 is CASSLRGQGNEKLFF. CDR3 DNA: TGTGCCAGCAGCCTGAGGGGACAGGGGAATGAAAAACTGTTTTTT.

The chain uses TRBV24-1 and TRBJ2-1; 12 bases map to TRBD2. This CDR3 is built from 17 residues. J was trimmed by 7 bases and V by 0 bases; bases with no gene match: 6. CDR1 and CDR2 (germline): KGHDR, SFDVKD. The CDR3 region is CATSDLVTSGRSNEQFF. CDR3 nucleotides: TGTGCCACCAGTGATTTGGTTACTAGCGGGAGGAGTAATGAGCAGTTCTTC.

The genes are TRBV20-1 and TRBJ1-5, with D unclear. The CDR3 contains 14 residues. Germline lookup yields CDR1 DFQATT and CDR2 SNEGSKA (reference sequence). V was trimmed by 1 base and J by 0 bases, leaving 7 bases between them. CDR3 loop: CSARVVPSNQPQHF. As DNA, the CDR3 is TGCAGTGCTAGAGTCGTACCTAGCAATCAGCCCCAGCATTTT.

In this sample, this clonotype turned up once. J is TRBJ1-1 and V is TRBV20-1; 11 positions agree with TRBD1. V gave up 3 bases and J gave up 6 bases; unmatched junction bases: 3. Germline V gives CDR1 DFQATT, CDR2 SNEGSKA (reference sequence). This CDR3 spans 13 amino acids. CDR3 nucleotide sequence: TGCAGTGCTAGTGGGGACAGGGGGTCTGAAGCTTTCTTT. It is translated as CSASGDRGSEAFF.

The rearrangement uses TRBV4-1 and TRBJ2-5; 10 bases are a match to TRBD2. Losses at the gene ends were 3 bases for V and 0 bases for J; bases not matched to a gene: 4. The germline gives CDR1 MGHRA, CDR2 YSYEKL. CDR3 length: 16 residues. The CDR3 nucleotides read TGCGCCAGCAGCCAGGCTAGCGGGGGCTACCAAGAGACCCAGTACTTC. It encodes CASSQASGGYQETQYF.

The chain employs TRBV7-6 and TRBJ1-4; D perhaps matches TRBD1 (5 bases). The CDR3 consists of 12 residues. Deletions cut 5 bases from V and 8 bases from J, with 9 bases between. Per germline, CDR1 SGHVS and CDR2 FNYEAQ. This CDR3 reads CASSRGEEKLFF. DNA of the CDR3: TGTGCCAGCAGCAGGGGCGAAGAAAAACTGTTTTTT. The complete variable domain, with remaining parts taken from reference TRBV7-6 and TRBJ1-4, reads GAGVSQSPRYKVTKRGQDVALRCDPISGHVSLYWYRQALGQGPEFLTYFNYEAQQDKSGLPNDRFSAERPEGSISTLTIQRTEQRDSAMYRCASSRGEEKLFFGSGTQLSVL.

For this clonotype: A much larger clone sits a single nucleotide away, making a read error possible. The CDR3 end shows no conserved phenylalanine or tryptophan, and so a read error is likely. The chain uses TRBV10-2 and TRBJ2-7, with a possible D match to TRBD1 (6 bases). Germline V CDR1 and CDR2: WSHSY, SAAADI. The ends were cut back, 6 bases at V and 2 bases at J, with 14 bases in the middle. This CDR3 spans 14 amino acids. CDR3 in DNA: TGCGCCAGCAGCCAAAGGGACAAAACCTACGAGCAGTACCTC. Its protein is CASSQRDKTYEQYL.

This clonotype was observed a handful of times. The gene calls are TRBV24-1 and TRBJ2-2; D possibly corresponds to TRBD1 (6 bases). CDR1 and CDR2 (germline): KGHDR, SFDVKD. CDR3 length: 16 amino acids. Trimming removed 12 bases from V and 0 bases from J, with 19 bases in between. The CDR3 loop is CAARSGGQANTGELFF. CDR3 nucleotide sequence: TGTGCCGCCCGGAGTGGGGGCCAAGCGAACACCGGGGAGCTGTTTTTT.

This clonotype was detected many times. The rearrangement uses TRBV29-1 and TRBJ2-6; D remains unclear. The CDR3 loop spans 16 amino acids. The ends were cut back, 6 bases at V and 2 bases at J, with 17 bases in the middle. Per germline, CDR1 SQVTM and CDR2 ANQGSEA. The CDR3 here is CSVLYREGTGANVLTF. The CDR3 DNA is TGCAGCGTCCTTTATAGGGAAGGAACTGGGGCCAACGTCCTGACTTTC.

This clonotype has a count of ten or more. V usage is TRBV7-9 and J usage is TRBJ1-4; D gene ambiguous. V dropped 4 bases and J dropped 5 bases, with 11 bases sitting between them. Germline V gene data show CDR1 as SEHNR and CDR2 as FQNEAQ (reference sequence). There are 14 residues in the CDR3. CDR3 in amino acids: CASSYRQTNEKLFF. CDR3 sequence (DNA): TGTGCCAGCAGCTACCGGCAGACAAATGAAAAACTGTTTTTT.

V gene TRBV12-3 or TRBV12-4 combines with J gene TRBJ1-1; the D gene is possibly TRBD1 (6 bases). Trimming removed 6 bases at V and 5 bases at J, with 16 bases between. The length of the CDR3 is 14 residues. The CDR3 is CASSVGWGRTEAFF. CDR3 nucleotides: TGTGCCAGCAGCGTAGGATGGGGGCGGACTGAAGCTTTCTTT.

In the case of this clonotype: With a much larger clone just one base away, this may be a read error. For the CDR3, the DNA is TGCGCCGGCAGCTTCTTGGGGCTGAATCAGCCCCAGCATTTT. This encodes CAGSFLGLNQPQHF. The rearrangement uses TRBV5-1 and TRBJ1-5; possible D gene TRBD1, 5 bases. The CDR3 extends over 14 amino acids. CDR1 and CDR2 (germline): SGHRS, YFSETQ.

The J gene is TRBJ2-2, the V gene TRBV7-9, with D hard to call. Germline CDR1 and CDR2: SEHNR and FQNEAQ (reference sequence). The germline V and J ends were trimmed by 9 bases and 4 bases, with 21 bases remaining between them. CDR3 size: 16 residues. CDR3 nucleotide sequence: TGTGCCAGTAGTATAGATCTAAGGTACGGCACCGGGGAGCTGTTTTTT. Protein sequence: CASSIDLRYGTGELFF.

This clonotype was detected a few times. The chain couples TRBV30 to TRBJ2-2, with 10 bases lining up with TRBD2. The CDR3 is 15 residues long. The germline V gene encodes CDR1 GTSNPN and CDR2 SVGIG (reference sequence). V lost 0 bases and J lost 4; bases outside the gene matches: 2. CDR3 loop: CAWSVKREGTGELFF. CDR3 DNA sequence: TGTGCCTGGAGTGTAAAGCGGGAGGGCACCGGGGAGCTGTTTTTT.

In this sample, this clonotype turned up many times. V is TRBV7-3 and J is TRBJ2-7; 7 bases fit TRBD2. CDR1 and CDR2 from the germline V gene are SGHTA and FQGTGA. This CDR3 spans 15 amino acids. The junction had 6 bases not matched to a gene; V was cut back by 0 bases and J by 4 bases. The CDR3 loop reads CASSLTGGSGYEQYF. The CDR3 DNA sequence: TGTGCCAGCAGCTTAACGGGCGGGAGTGGTTACGAGCAGTACTTC.